This TCR beta chain was recovered during a study of T cells in narcolepsy. Overall study results and limits: Reportedly, autoreactive clonotypes were serially detected in patients' blood but not controls'.

Some clones are missing from TCRdb's copy, which holds only in-frame ones; the method was immunoSEQ multiplex PCR. The sample contains some 34,000 clones, almost 90% of which appear only once. This clone was found once. Its target is unknown. The CDR3 has 11 residues. The germline gives CDR1 SNHLY, CDR2 FYNNEI. The V end was cut by 5 bases, the J end by 2 bases, with 3 bases between. The rearrangement links TRBV2 to TRBJ1-1; no definite D call. The sample consisted of CD45RA- memory CD4+ T cells from PBMCs. The TCR was taken from a human donor with narcolepsy. The DNA for the CDR3 is TGTGCCAGCAGTATTAACACTGAAGCTTTCTTT. Protein: CASSINTEAFF.